This T cell receptor (beta chain) was recorded in a study of shared clonotypes between healthy human individuals. Whole-study findings and limits: It was observed that roughly 5% of naive CD4 clonotypes were shared across a handful of donors. At large depth, rarefaction still showed sorted-subset sequencing to be incomplete.

Naivety among CD8 cells was defined by CD45RO negativity and positive CCR7 selection, thereby excluding terminally differentiated effector memory CD45RA+ cells. The CDR3 loop spans 15 amino acids. Germline CDR1 is MDHEN and CDR2 is SYDVKM. V was trimmed by 3 bases and J by 2 bases, leaving 11 bases between them. On this clone itself: What it binds is not known.

Libraries were prepared by immunoSEQ multiplex PCR; TCRdb keeps only in-frame clonotypes and omits some of them. The repertoire holds about 2.1 million clones, with 85% to 95% as singletons. Sequencing was done on a sample of naive CD8+ T cells from PBMCs. The clonotype originates from a man aged 18 to 29 in good health. Some clones in this sample may be carry-over from other donors' samples. The J gene is TRBJ1-5, the V gene TRBV28, with D perhaps TRBD1 (5 bases). In DNA form, the CDR3 reads TGTGCCAGCAGTTTGACCAGGGAGGGCAATCAGCCCCAGCATTTT. This gives the protein CASSLTREGNQPQHF. Complete variable domain (other parts from reference TRBV28 and TRBJ1-5): DVKVTQSSRYLVKRTGEKVFLECVQDMDHENMFWYRQDPGLGLRLIYFSYDVKMKEKGDIPEGYSVSREKKERFSLILESASTNQTSMYLCASSLTREGNQPQHFGDGTRLSIL.